The source of this TCR beta chain is a study of OX40 agonist ivuxolimab in advanced cancers. This clone was counted a few times. Only in-frame clones appear in the TCRdb table, and some are missing; sequencing was by immunoSEQ multiplex PCR. The data contain over 65,000 clones, roughly four fifths of them singletons. Germline trimming cut 3 bases from V and 7 bases from J; bases unmatched to any gene: 6. The germline V gene has CDR1 LNHDA and CDR2 SQIVND (reference sequence). The CDR3 contains 13 residues. V usage is TRBV19 and J usage is TRBJ2-7, with 7 nucleotides matching TRBD2. The material sequenced was CD4+ or CD8+ T cells sorted from blood, taken in a trial of the OX40 agonist ivuxolimab. This clonotype originated in an adult with an advanced solid tumor such as melanoma, head and neck, liver or kidney cancer. The CDR3 region has the DNA TGTGCCAGTAGTATCGGGACTACGGATGAGCAGTACTTC. Translation gives CASSIGTTDEQYF.